One sample yielded the 27 T cell receptor beta chains listed below, sequenced in a study of CD8+CD57+ T cells in acquired aplastic anemia. According to the study, genomic DNA was the template for TCR beta VDJ and CDR3 profiling. TCRdb reprocessed the reads with MiXCR, giving one entry per CDR3 protein. The data show 200,000 or so distinct CDR3 sequences, with 55% to 65% seen just once and roughly 62% held by the top ten. Patients chosen for sequencing had shown CD8+CD57+ cell expansion by flow cytometry. What was sequenced was sorted CD4+, CD8+, or CD8+CD57+ T cells (not recorded which) from PBMCs. The receptors were sampled from a human donor with aplastic anemia.

In this sample, this clonotype turned up once. The rearrangement joins TRBV20-1 to TRBJ1-6, with D unclear. Trimming left V 1 base short and J 2 bases short, with 18 bases between. CDR3 length: 18 amino acids. Germline CDR1 reads DFQATT; CDR2 reads SNEGSKA (reference sequence). The CDR3 protein is CSARVRGFSSPYNSPLHF. CDR3 nucleotide sequence: TGCAGTGCTAGAGTTCGGGGATTTTCTTCCCCCTATAATTCACCCCTCCACTTT.

In its sample, this clonotype was seen many times. The chain is built from TRBV6-4 and TRBJ2-2; no clear D gene. Trimming shortened V by 4 bases and J by 3 bases, and 9 bases separated the two germline ends. The CDR3 covers 14 residues. Per germline, CDR1 MRHNA and CDR2 SNTAGT. The CDR3 here is CASSGFSDTGELFF. The CDR3 DNA follows: TGTGCCAGCAGTGGATTCAGTGACACCGGGGAGCTGTTTTTT.

There are a few counts of this clonotype. This chain links TRBV4-3 with TRBJ1-6; possible D gene TRBD1, 6 bases. Trimming took 4 bases from V and 3 from J, leaving 7 bases between them. The CDR3 is 14 residues long. Germline CDR1 is LGHNA and CDR2 is YSLEER. The CDR3, as DNA: TGCGCCAGCAGCCGGGACAACTATAATTCACCCCTCCACTTT. Translation: CASSRDNYNSPLHF.

In DNA, the CDR3 is TGTGCCACCAGTGATCGACCTGAGGGGAATGAGCAGTTCTTC. This sequence encodes CATSDRPEGNEQFF. The chain links TRBV24-1 to TRBJ2-1; D may be TRBD1 or TRBD2 (5 bases each). Germline CDR1 KGHDR, CDR2 SFDVKD. The CDR3 covers 14 residues. V gave up 3 bases and J gave up 7 bases, with 12 bases separating them.

The chain uses TRBV7-9 and TRBJ2-7; no clear D gene. The V gene lost 6 bases and the J gene lost 6 bases, with 12 bases spanning the gap. Germline assignment: CDR1 SEHNR and CDR2 FQNEAQ (reference sequence). This CDR3 spans 12 amino acids. The CDR3 loop reads CASSPRGGEQYF. The CDR3 DNA is TGTGCCAGCAGTCCCCGCGGCGGCGAGCAGTACTTC.

This clonotype has just a few counts. V gene TRBV7-6 combines with J gene TRBJ2-2, with D unresolved. Germline CDR1 reads SGHVS; CDR2 reads FNYEAQ. This CDR3 is built from 11 residues. V gave up 3 bases and J gave up 10 bases, with 6 bases separating them. CDR3 protein: CASSLGQELFF. CDR3 sequence (DNA): TGTGCCAGCAGCTTGGGCCAGGAGCTGTTTTTT.

This clonotype was counted between two and nine times. The chain is built from TRBV5-1 and TRBJ1-5, with D possibly matching TRBD1 (5 bases). V lost 4 bases to trimming and J lost 3 bases, with 14 bases between them. Germline loops: CDR1 SGHRS, CDR2 YFSETQ. This CDR3 spans 15 amino acids. The CDR3 coding sequence is TGCGCCAGCAGCACGACAGATTCCCACAATCAGCCCCAGCATTTT. This sequence encodes CASSTTDSHNQPQHF.

This clonotype came up many times. This sequence joins TRBV20-1 and TRBJ1-1, with D tentatively TRBD1 (5 bases). Trimming left V 1 base short and J 4 bases short, with 22 bases between. The CDR3 length is 17 residues. Germline values: CDR1 DFQATT, CDR2 SNEGSKA (reference sequence). The CDR3 loop is CSARARGPTGALTEAFF. CDR3 DNA sequence: TGCAGTGCTAGAGCCCGCGGACCAACCGGGGCCCTCACTGAAGCTTTCTTT.

This clonotype was found many times. V usage is TRBV24-1 and J usage is TRBJ2-2, with D perhaps TRBD1 (7 bases). V was trimmed by 3 bases and J by 6 bases, leaving 10 bases between them. From germline, CDR1 is KGHDR and CDR2 SFDVKD. The CDR3 runs to 14 residues. The CDR3 DNA follows: TGTGCCACCAGTGATACAGGGGAGGCCGGGGAGCTGTTTTTT. It encodes CATSDTGEAGELFF.

This sequence joins TRBV20-1 and TRBJ1-1; TRBD1 matches at 8 bases. The V segment lost 5 bases and the J segment 4 bases; nucleotides outside the gene matches: 3. The CDR3 is 12 amino acids. Germline values: CDR1 DFQATT, CDR2 SNEGSKA (reference sequence). DNA for the CDR3: TGCAGTGCTTACAGGGGGGGCACTGAAGCTTTCTTT. It translates to CSAYRGGTEAFF.

In this sample, this clonotype turned up once. The chain joins TRBV5-8 to TRBJ1-2; no definite D call. V lost 4 bases and J lost 3, with 7 bases in between. This CDR3 region has 12 residues. The germline gives CDR1 SGHTS, CDR2 YDEGEE. The CDR3 DNA follows: TGTGCCAGCAGCATCCGCCACTATGGCTACACCTTC. Protein sequence: CASSIRHYGYTF.

A few counts support this clonotype. The chain is built from TRBV5-1 and TRBJ2-1; 11 positions match TRBD2. The germline CDR1 and CDR2 sequences are SGHRS and YFSETQ. The CDR3 totals 19 residues. V shed 0 bases, J shed 0 bases, and the junction held 8 bases outside the gene matches. CDR3 in amino acids: CASSLVGRGLAASYNEQFF. For the CDR3, the DNA is TGCGCCAGCAGCTTGGTGGGGAGGGGACTAGCGGCCTCCTACAATGAGCAGTTCTTC.

This clonotype was recorded once. V is TRBV7-9 and J is TRBJ1-1; TRBD1 matches 7 bases. The CDR3 is 15 residues long. Germline assignment: CDR1 SEHNR and CDR2 FQNEAQ (reference sequence). The ends lost 4 bases at V and 1 base at J; junction bases unmatched: 6. CDR3 DNA sequence: TGTGCCAGCAGCTCCGGGACAGCTCAGAACACTGAAGCTTTCTTT. It codes for CASSSGTAQNTEAFF.

In this sample, this clonotype turned up a few times. The chain has TRBV9 and TRBJ1-2; perhaps TRBD1 as D (6 bases). The V end lost 3 bases, the J end lost 2 bases, and 11 bases lay between the germline ends. CDR3 size: 14 residues. The germline V gene has CDR1 SGDLS and CDR2 YYNGEE. CDR3 amino acids: CASSALQGNYGYTF. The CDR3 DNA sequence: TGTGCCAGCAGCGCACTTCAGGGGAACTATGGCTACACCTTC.

The V call is TRBV9, the J call TRBJ2-7, with D unclear. CDR3 length: 15 amino acids. V lost 0 bases, J lost 3 bases, and 13 bases lay in between. Germline V gene sequence: CDR1 SGDLS, CDR2 YYNGEE. This CDR3 reads CASSVEATSNYEQYF. Here the CDR3 DNA reads TGTGCCAGCAGCGTAGAGGCGACTTCAAACTACGAGCAGTACTTC.

The chain couples TRBV6-1 to TRBJ2-7; D may match TRBD1 or TRBD2 (6 bases each). Between the trimmed V and J ends, which lost 6 bases and 4 bases, there was a span of 22 bases. Germline V CDR1 and CDR2: MNHNS, SASEGT. The CDR3 has 16 amino acids. This chain's CDR3 is CASRKGGLAAGYEQYF. As DNA, the CDR3 is TGTGCCAGCAGAAAAGGGGGGCTAGCAGCTGGATACGAGCAGTACTTC.

V is TRBV15 and J is TRBJ2-2, with 9 bases aligning to TRBD1. The CDR3 is made up of 20 amino acids. Losses at the gene ends were 3 bases for V and 4 bases for J; bases not matched to a gene: 18. CDR1 is LNHNV and CDR2 is YYDKDF in the germline V gene (reference sequence). DNA for the CDR3: TGTGCCACCAGCAGCGCCCGCCCTGTAAGGGACAGGGTAGCCACCGGGGAGCTGTTTTTT. Translating it yields CATSSARPVRDRVATGELFF.

The CDR3 coding sequence is TGCAGTGCACTACTGGAGGTCTCCTACGAGCAGTACTTC. Its protein product is CSALLEVSYEQYF. The chain recombines TRBV20-1 with TRBJ2-7, with a weak D call TRBD2 (5 bases). V lost 6 bases and J 0 bases, leaving 12 bases between the germline ends. CDR3 length equals 13 residues. Germline V gene sequence: CDR1 DFQATT, CDR2 SNEGSKA (reference sequence).

The rearrangement uses TRBV29-1 and TRBJ1-4, with a possible D match to TRBD1 (5 bases). With 4 bases removed from V and 2 bases from J, the gap between germline ends came to 11 bases. This CDR3 is built from 14 residues. CDR1 SQVTM and CDR2 ANQGSEA come from the germline V gene. This chain's CDR3 is CSVGGGATNEKLFF. Here the CDR3 DNA reads TGCAGCGTTGGAGGAGGGGCTACTAATGAAAAACTGTTTTTT. The full variable domain, its missing parts supplied by reference TRBV29-1 and TRBJ1-4, is SAVISQKPSRDICQRGTSLTIQCQVDSQVTMMFWYRQQPGQSLTLIATANQGSEATYESGFVIDKFPISRPNLTFSTLTVSNMSPEDSSIYLCSVGGGATNEKLFFGSGTQLSVL.

This clonotype has only a few counts. This chain joins TRBV24-1 and TRBJ2-1, with 7 nucleotides matching TRBD1. From germline, CDR1 is KGHDR and CDR2 SFDVKD. J was trimmed by 8 bases and V by 4 bases; bases with no gene match: 4. The CDR3 runs 13 residues. CDR3: CATSDTDRDEQFF. The CDR3 bases are TGTGCCACCAGTGACACCGACAGGGATGAGCAGTTCTTC.

The chain has TRBV29-1 and TRBJ1-4; no reliable D call. CDR1 is SQVTM and CDR2 is ANQGSEA in the germline V gene. The CDR3 has 12 residues. V lost 4 bases and J lost 7, with 10 bases in between. The CDR3 reads CSVGAVGEKLFF. The DNA of the CDR3 is TGCAGCGTTGGGGCAGTAGGTGAAAAACTGTTTTTT.

This chain links TRBV19 with TRBJ2-1; TRBD2 aligns across 7 bases. Germline-derived CDR1 and CDR2 are LNHDA and SQIVND (reference sequence). This CDR3 contains 16 residues. V dropped 0 bases and J dropped 8; count of bases not matched to a gene: 10. The DNA of the CDR3 is TGTGCCAGTAGTATAGATGCAGCGGGATCTACCTATGAGCAGTTCTTC. Protein product: CASSIDAAGSTYEQFF.

The chain recombines TRBV5-1 with TRBJ1-1, with 10 nucleotides matching TRBD1. Losses at the gene ends were 6 bases for V and 7 bases for J; bases not matched to a gene: 6. CDR1 and CDR2 (germline): SGHRS, YFSETQ. The CDR3 is 13 amino acids. The CDR3, as DNA: TGCGCCAGCACCCAGGGACAGGGGAATGAAGCTTTCTTT. It translates to CASTQGQGNEAFF.

The chain combines TRBV7-2 with TRBJ2-3; no definite D call. CDR1 is SGHTA and CDR2 is FQGNSA in the germline V gene. With 1 base removed from V and 5 bases from J, the gap between germline ends came to 4 bases. This CDR3 comprises 12 residues. The CDR3 loop is CASSLEQDTQYF. The CDR3 DNA is TGTGCCAGCAGCTTAGAACAAGATACGCAGTATTTT.

V gene TRBV7-3 combines with J gene TRBJ2-3; D unresolved. V lost 10 bases and J 0 bases, leaving 20 bases between the germline ends. This CDR3 is 16 amino acids long. CDR1 is SGHTA and CDR2 is FQGTGA in the germline V gene. The CDR3 DNA is TGTGCCACCAGTGATTCTGGAGCCTCTAGCACAGATACGCAGTATTTT. This translates into CATSDSGASSTDTQYF.

The CDR3 protein is CASSEFLGSYEQYF. The CDR3 region has the DNA TGTGCCAGCAGTGAGTTTTTGGGGTCCTACGAGCAGTACTTC. J is TRBJ2-7 and V is TRBV2; unclear D gene. Trimming left V 3 bases short and J 1 base short, with 10 bases between. The CDR3 is 14 residues long. CDR1 is SNHLY, CDR2 FYNNEI, per germline. Full variable domain (rest looked up from reference TRBV2 and TRBJ2-7): EPEVTQTPSHQVTQMGQEVILRCVPISNHLYFYWYRQILGQKVEFLVSFYNNEISEKSEIFDDQFSVERPDGSNFTLKIRSTKLEDSAMYFCASSEFLGSYEQYFGPGTRLTVT.

The V call is TRBV7-9, the J call TRBJ1-6, with 7 bases aligning to TRBD1. The CDR3 contains 16 residues. The V gene end was trimmed by 0 bases and the J gene end by 7 bases; junction bases not matched to a gene: 6. Germline V lookup: CDR1 SEHNR, CDR2 FQNEAQ (reference sequence). The CDR3 DNA sequence: TGTGCCAGCAGCTTAGCGGTACAGGGGAGGAATTCACCCCTCCACTTT. Its translation: CASSLAVQGRNSPLHF.